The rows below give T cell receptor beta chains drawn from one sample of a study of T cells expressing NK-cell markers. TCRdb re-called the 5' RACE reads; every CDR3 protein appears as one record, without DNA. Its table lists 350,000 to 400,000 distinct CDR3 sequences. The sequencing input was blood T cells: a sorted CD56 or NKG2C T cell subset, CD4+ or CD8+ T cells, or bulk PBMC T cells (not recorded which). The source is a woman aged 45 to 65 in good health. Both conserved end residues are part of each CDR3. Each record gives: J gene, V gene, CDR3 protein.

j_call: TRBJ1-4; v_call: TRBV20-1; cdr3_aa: CSARVRSLKEKLFF
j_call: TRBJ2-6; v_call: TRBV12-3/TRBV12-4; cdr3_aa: CASISGLPSPRGSGANVLTF
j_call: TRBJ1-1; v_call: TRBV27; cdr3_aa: CASSSIRSWNTEAFF
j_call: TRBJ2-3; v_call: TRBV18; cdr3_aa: CASSPKGLATDTQYF
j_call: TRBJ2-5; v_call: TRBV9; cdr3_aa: CASSGDLNSETQYF
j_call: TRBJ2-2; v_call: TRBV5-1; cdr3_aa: CASTRDRGGTGELFF
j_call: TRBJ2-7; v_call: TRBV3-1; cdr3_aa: CASSRTSYEQYF
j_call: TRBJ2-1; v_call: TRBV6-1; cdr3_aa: CASSAGLPNEQFF
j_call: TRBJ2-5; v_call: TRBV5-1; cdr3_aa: CATQDSLGETQYF
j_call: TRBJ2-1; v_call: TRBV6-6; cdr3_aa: CASSDGRNNEQFF
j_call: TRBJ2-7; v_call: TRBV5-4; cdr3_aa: CASSLENAENEQYF
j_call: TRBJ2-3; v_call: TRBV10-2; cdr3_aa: CASSEPRTAGAVDTQYF
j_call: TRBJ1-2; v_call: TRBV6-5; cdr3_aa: CASSYRAGDSGYTF
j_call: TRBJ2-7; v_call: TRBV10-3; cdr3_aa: CAISGVTSYSEQYF
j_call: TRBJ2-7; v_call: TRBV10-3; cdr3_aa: CAISESDTHYEQYF
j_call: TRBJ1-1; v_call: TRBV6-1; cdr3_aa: CASSSTPTAFF
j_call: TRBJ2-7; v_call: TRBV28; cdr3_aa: CASTPGGTVYEQYF
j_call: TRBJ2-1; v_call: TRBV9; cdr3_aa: CASSVAGHTQFF
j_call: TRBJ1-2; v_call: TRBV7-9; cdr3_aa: CASSPPGQDHGYTF
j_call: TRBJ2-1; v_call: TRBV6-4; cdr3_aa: CASSVLAGGPLNEQFF
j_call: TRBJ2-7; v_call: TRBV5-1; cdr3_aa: CASSPGQGSYEQYF
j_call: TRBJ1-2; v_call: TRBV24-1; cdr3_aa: CATSGGTGEGYTF
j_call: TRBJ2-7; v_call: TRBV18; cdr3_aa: CASSPQGQPRFEQYF
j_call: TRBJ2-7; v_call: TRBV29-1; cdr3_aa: CSVETEGLVGEQYF
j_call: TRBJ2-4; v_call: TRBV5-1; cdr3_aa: CASSYGGGRDIQYF
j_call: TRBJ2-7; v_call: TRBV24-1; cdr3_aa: CATSSGTSYEQYF
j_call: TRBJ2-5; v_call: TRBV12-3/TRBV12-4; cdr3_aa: CASSLWGQGASGTQYF
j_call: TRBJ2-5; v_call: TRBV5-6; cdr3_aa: CASSYLLETQYF
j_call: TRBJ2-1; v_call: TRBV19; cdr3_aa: CASSMWLAGGGEQFF
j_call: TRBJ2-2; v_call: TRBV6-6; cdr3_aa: CASCMSGNTGELFF
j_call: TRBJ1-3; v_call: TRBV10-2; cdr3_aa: CASSSVVGGSGNTIYF
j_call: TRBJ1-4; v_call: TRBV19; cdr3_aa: CASSVAARGDEKLFF
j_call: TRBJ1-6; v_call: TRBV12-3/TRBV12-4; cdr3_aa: CASSLGQGGQPLHF
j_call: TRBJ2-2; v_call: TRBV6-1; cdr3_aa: CASRPDRANTGELFF
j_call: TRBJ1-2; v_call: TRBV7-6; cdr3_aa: CASSFDNKTGGANYGYTF
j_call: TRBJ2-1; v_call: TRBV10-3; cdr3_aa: CAISDLGQGRVADEQFF
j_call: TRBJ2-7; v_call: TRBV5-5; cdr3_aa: CASSLVPTAPGLAGGPREQYF
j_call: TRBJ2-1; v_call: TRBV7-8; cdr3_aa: CASSWKGFGEQFF
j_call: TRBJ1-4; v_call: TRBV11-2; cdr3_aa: CASSLWGRTPATNEKLFF
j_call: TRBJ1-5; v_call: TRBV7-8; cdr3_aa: CASSPRRSDSNQPQHF
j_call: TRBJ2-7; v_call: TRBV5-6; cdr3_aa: CASSIALGEQYF
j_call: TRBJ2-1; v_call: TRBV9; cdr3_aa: CASSVAGGFRSYEQFF
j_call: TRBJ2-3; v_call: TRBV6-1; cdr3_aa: CASSDFRGKLGPNTDTQYF
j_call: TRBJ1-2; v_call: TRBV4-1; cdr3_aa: CASSQDPDGTRWGYTF
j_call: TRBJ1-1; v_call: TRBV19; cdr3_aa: CASSIRGVRAEAFF
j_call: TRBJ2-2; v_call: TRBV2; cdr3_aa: CASQGTPISAGELFF
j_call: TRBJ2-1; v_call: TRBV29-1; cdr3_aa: CSVGLAGGDFF
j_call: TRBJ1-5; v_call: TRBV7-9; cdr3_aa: CASSLAGDSNQPQHF
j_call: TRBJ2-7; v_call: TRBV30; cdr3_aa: CACSGDYEQYF
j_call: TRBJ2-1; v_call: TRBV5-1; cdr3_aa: CASSTRLGAHEQFF
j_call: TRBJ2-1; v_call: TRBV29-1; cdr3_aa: CSVDPKGGEQFF
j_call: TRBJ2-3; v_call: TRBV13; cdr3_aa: CASSGRTSGSIISSDTQYF
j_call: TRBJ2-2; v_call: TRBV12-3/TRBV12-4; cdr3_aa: CASSLRLLGELFF
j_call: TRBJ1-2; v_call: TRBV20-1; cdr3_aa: CSARGKTVRDGYTF